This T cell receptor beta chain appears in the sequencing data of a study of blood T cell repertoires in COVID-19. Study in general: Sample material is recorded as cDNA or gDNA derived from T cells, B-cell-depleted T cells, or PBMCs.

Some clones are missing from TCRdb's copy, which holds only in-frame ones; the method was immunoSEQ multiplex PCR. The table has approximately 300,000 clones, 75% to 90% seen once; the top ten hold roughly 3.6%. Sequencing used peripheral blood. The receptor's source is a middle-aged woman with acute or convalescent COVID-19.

The CDR3 is CASSPDSINSNQPQHF. CDR3 DNA: TGTGCCAGCAGCCCGGACAGCATCAATAGCAATCAGCCCCAGCATTTT. The chain is built from TRBV27 and TRBJ1-5, with a weak D call TRBD1 (6 bases). Trimming removed 6 bases from V and 0 bases from J, with 15 bases in between. Germline lookup yields CDR1 MNHEY and CDR2 SMNVEV (reference sequence). This CDR3 has 16 amino acids.